This TCR beta chain was found in a study of response to subunit inactivated influenza vaccine. A single record per CDR3 protein comes from TCRdb applying MiXCR to the RT-PCR reads. The sample consists of around 710,000 distinct CDR3 sequences, about 15% of them appearing once. The source material was PBMCs from blood, sampled 14 to 15 days before vaccination. The clonotype comes from a man aged 50 or older who received an inactivated influenza vaccine.

The CDR3 protein is CASSLETGIGYTF. The CDR3 DNA reads as TGCGCCAGCAGCTTGGAGACGGGGATCGGCTACACCTTC. The V and J genes are TRBV5-1 and TRBJ1-2; D is unclear. V was clipped by 0 bases and J by 8 bases, with 11 bases between them. CDR1 and CDR2 from the germline V gene are SGHRS and YFSETQ. This CDR3 is 13 amino acids long.